Presented here are 30 T cell receptor beta chains from one specimen sequenced in a study of identical twins. From the 5' RACE reads, TCRdb called clonotypes with MiXCR, one entry per CDR3 protein. Among 350,000 to 600,000 distinct CDR3 sequences listed, 14% were seen once. The data were also submitted as part of a second study, on yellow fever vaccine responses in identical twins.

Source material: CD4+ T cells sorted from blood. All receptors come from a woman under 30 in good health.

This clonotype was seen just once. The rearrangement joins TRBV7-9 to TRBJ2-7; D gene uncertain. V lost 4 bases and J 1 base, leaving 11 bases between the germline ends. CDR1 is SEHNR and CDR2 is FQNEAQ in the germline V gene (reference sequence). The CDR3 spans 14 residues. CDR3 DNA: TGTGCCAGCAGCTCCGGACCGCAGTCCTACGAGCAGTACTTC. It encodes CASSSGPQSYEQYF.

This chain joins TRBV29-1 and TRBJ2-1; the D is unclear. Deletions cut 0 bases from V and 0 bases from J, with 6 bases between. This CDR3 spans 14 amino acids. Germline assignment: CDR1 SQVTM and CDR2 ANQGSEA. The CDR3 bases are TGCAGCGTTGAAGATCTGAGCTCCTACAATGAGCAGTTCTTC. Amino acid sequence: CSVEDLSSYNEQFF.

There are a few counts of this clonotype. V is TRBV5-6 and J is TRBJ2-6, with 9 bases matching TRBD1. V shed 5 bases, J shed 0 bases, and the junction held 3 bases outside the gene matches. CDR3 length equals 16 residues. Germline CDR1 and CDR2: SGHDT and YYEEEE. The CDR3 loop is CASSRDRVSGANVLTF. Here the CDR3 DNA reads TGTGCCAGCAGTAGGGACAGGGTCTCTGGGGCCAACGTCCTGACTTTC. Variable domain in full (rest from reference TRBV5-6 and TRBJ2-6): DAGVTQSPTHLIKTRGQQVTLRCSPKSGHDTVSWYQQALGQGPQFIFQYYEEEERQRGNFPDRFSGHQFPNYSSELNVNALLLGDSALYLCASSRDRVSGANVLTFGAGSRLTVL.

This clonotype was seen a few times. V usage is TRBV2 and J usage is TRBJ2-1; D is undetermined. This CDR3 has 14 amino acids. With 8 bases removed from V and 1 base from J, the gap between germline ends came to 12 bases. CDR1 and CDR2 (germline): SNHLY, FYNNEI. This chain's CDR3 is CASLAEVSYNEQFF. CDR3 nucleotides: TGTGCCAGCTTGGCCGAGGTGTCCTACAATGAGCAGTTCTTC.

The V call is TRBV27, the J call TRBJ2-2; a weak D match, TRBD1 (6 bases). The CDR3 runs to 14 residues. CDR1 is MNHEY, CDR2 SMNVEV, per germline (reference sequence). Trimming shortened V by 5 bases and J by 2 bases, and 9 bases separated the two germline ends. The CDR3 loop is CASSRQANTGELFF. Here the CDR3 DNA reads TGTGCCAGCAGTAGACAGGCTAACACCGGGGAGCTGTTTTTT.

The V gene is TRBV20-1, the J gene TRBJ2-7; a possible D gene is TRBD1 (6 bases). Trimming left V 3 bases short and J 3 bases short, with 18 bases between. The CDR3 has 15 residues. The germline CDR1 and CDR2 sequences are DFQATT and SNEGSKA (reference sequence). CDR3 residues: CSARVRETGLYEQYF. In nucleotides, the CDR3 is TGCAGTGCTAGGGTGCGAGAGACAGGACTCTACGAGCAGTACTTC.

This clonotype has just a few counts. The V gene is TRBV28, the J gene TRBJ2-1; no reliable D call. Trimming stripped 1 base from V and 12 bases from J, with 7 bases between. CDR1 and CDR2 from the germline V gene are MDHEN and SYDVKM. The CDR3 is 11 residues long. CDR3 in amino acids: CASSLYGLQFF. CDR3 sequence (DNA): TGTGCCAGCAGTTTATATGGGTTGCAGTTCTTC.

This clonotype was detected a few times. The rearrangement links TRBV7-2 to TRBJ2-1, with a tentative D call TRBD2 (5 bases). The CDR3 loop spans 16 amino acids. Trimming removed 5 bases from V and 2 bases from J, with 16 bases in between. Germline CDR1 SGHTA, CDR2 FQGNSA. This CDR3 is CASSPLSTGTYNEQFF. In DNA, the CDR3 is TGTGCCAGCAGCCCCCTGAGCACCGGGACCTACAATGAGCAGTTCTTC.

The chain couples TRBV29-1 to TRBJ2-1, with D hard to call. V lost 1 base to trimming and J lost 12 bases, with 10 bases between them. The CDR3 length is 11 residues. The germline gives CDR1 SQVTM, CDR2 ANQGSEA. The CDR3, as DNA: TGCAGCGTTGAAGGGAGCGAGCCGCAGTTCTTC. This translates into CSVEGSEPQFF.

This clonotype was observed a handful of times. This rearrangement joins TRBV5-5 to TRBJ2-1, with 8 positions matching TRBD2. After removal of 4 bases from V and 0 bases from J, the junction contained 6 bases not matched to a gene. Per the germline V gene, CDR1 is SGHKS and CDR2 is YYEKEE (reference sequence). CDR3 length: 16 amino acids. The CDR3 DNA is TGTGCCAGCAGCCGGCGGGGGGTGAGCTCCTACAATGAGCAGTTCTTC. Encoded protein: CASSRRGVSSYNEQFF. Supplemented by reference TRBV5-5 and TRBJ2-1, the full variable domain reads DAGVTQSPTHLIKTRGQQVTLRCSPISGHKSVSWYQQVLGQGPQFIFQYYEKEERGRGNFPDRFSARQFPNYSSELNVNALLLGDSALYLCASSRRGVSSYNEQFFGPGTRLTVL.

This chain connects TRBV7-2 to TRBJ2-7, with D possibly being TRBD1 (6 bases). Trimming left V 6 bases short and J 0 bases short, with 15 bases between. Germline loops: CDR1 SGHTA, CDR2 FQGNSA. The CDR3 is 15 residues long. The CDR3 sequence is CASSFGTTGSYEQYF. For the CDR3, the DNA is TGTGCCAGCAGTTTCGGGACAACAGGCTCCTACGAGCAGTACTTC.

V and J are TRBV15 and TRBJ2-2; TRBD2 is a possible D gene (5 bases). The CDR3 has 13 amino acids. V lost 4 bases to trimming and J lost 8 bases, with 11 bases between them. Germline assignment: CDR1 LNHNV and CDR2 YYDKDF (reference sequence). CDR3 DNA: TGTGCCACCAGCAATCGAGGGAAGGGGGAGCTGTTTTTT. It codes for CATSNRGKGELFF.

This clonotype was counted only a few times. This chain uses TRBV6-2 or TRBV6-3 with TRBJ2-1, with 14 nucleotides matching TRBD2. With 5 bases clipped from V and 2 bases from J, the junction kept 17 bases outside the gene matches. The CDR3 has 21 amino acids. CDR1 is MNHEY, CDR2 SVGEGT, per germline. CDR3 DNA: TGTGCCAGCAGTAGGCCGACAGGGGGCAAGGGACTAGCGGGAGCCTACAATGAGCAGTTCTTC. Translation: CASSRPTGGKGLAGAYNEQFF.

This clonotype showed up many times. This chain connects TRBV4-2 to TRBJ1-2, with TRBD1 as a possible D gene (6 bases). Germline V gene data show CDR1 as LGHNA and CDR2 as YNFKEQ. The V end was cut by 0 bases, the J end by 6 bases, with 11 bases between. CDR3 size: 14 residues. Here the CDR3 DNA reads TGTGCCAGCAGCCAAGATTTGGCAGGGGATGGCTACACCTTC. Protein sequence: CASSQDLAGDGYTF.

This clonotype was detected a few times. The chain employs TRBV7-9 and TRBJ2-1, with 7 bases that match TRBD1. The CDR3 length is 17 residues. The ends lost 2 bases at V and 6 bases at J; junction bases unmatched: 13. Germline V gene lookup returns CDR1 SEHNR and CDR2 FQNEAQ (reference sequence). The CDR3 protein is CASSLSTGVDVGNEQFF. DNA of the CDR3: TGTGCCAGCAGCTTAAGTACAGGGGTGGACGTTGGCAATGAGCAGTTCTTC.

Only a few counts were recorded for this clonotype. The V gene is TRBV20-1, the J gene TRBJ2-4; TRBD2 is a possible D gene (5 bases). Germline CDR1 reads DFQATT; CDR2 reads SNEGSKA (reference sequence). This CDR3 is 13 amino acids long. V dropped 0 bases and J dropped 8 bases, with 11 bases sitting between them. The CDR3 nucleotides are TGCAGTGCTAGAGATCTCGGGGTCGACATTCAGTACTTC. Its protein is CSARDLGVDIQYF.

This clonotype was seen only a few times. The chain couples TRBV18 to TRBJ2-7; D may be TRBD1 or TRBD2 (5 bases each). Germline CDR1 is KGHSH and CDR2 is LQKENI. This CDR3 region has 13 residues. V gave up 5 bases and J gave up 7 bases, with 15 bases separating them. The CDR3 DNA follows: TGTGCCAGCTCAGACAACCGAGGGGAAGAGCAGTACTTC. Translation gives CASSDNRGEEQYF.

In its sample, this clonotype was seen a few times. The chain joins TRBV2 to TRBJ2-1; D perhaps matches TRBD2 (6 bases). CDR3 length: 16 residues. The V end was cut by 4 bases, the J end by 5 bases, with 18 bases between. The germline V gene has CDR1 SNHLY and CDR2 FYNNEI. For the CDR3, the DNA is TGTGCCAGCAGTGCTGAACTAGCAGGCCTTGACAATGAGCAGTTCTTC. This encodes CASSAELAGLDNEQFF.

This clonotype was found many times. The chain links TRBV5-1 to TRBJ2-3; 8 nucleotides agree with TRBD1. This CDR3 comprises 15 residues. CDR1 SGHRS and CDR2 YFSETQ come from the germline V gene. J gave up 1 base and V 3 bases, and 4 bases lay outside the gene matches. In DNA, the CDR3 is TGCGCCAGCAGCTCGGGACAGGTGGGCACAGATACGCAGTATTTT. Its translation is CASSSGQVGTDTQYF.

This chain connects TRBV20-1 to TRBJ1-1, with a weak D call TRBD1 (5 bases). Germline assignment: CDR1 DFQATT and CDR2 SNEGSKA (reference sequence). Trimming stripped 0 bases from V and 7 bases from J, with 6 bases between. The length of the CDR3 is 11 residues. CDR3 coding DNA: TGCAGTGCTAGAGAAGACAGTGAAGCTTTCTTT. Protein product: CSAREDSEAFF.

This sequence joins TRBV18 and TRBJ1-2, with TRBD1 as a possible D gene (5 bases). Germline V gene sequence: CDR1 KGHSH, CDR2 LQKENI. V was trimmed by 2 bases and J by 6 bases, leaving 7 bases between them. CDR3 size: 12 residues. The chain's CDR3 is CASSPDSDGYTF. In DNA, the CDR3 is TGTGCCAGCTCACCAGACAGTGATGGCTACACCTTC.

The sample holds many counts of this clonotype. This chain joins TRBV11-2 and TRBJ2-1; 7 positions match TRBD2. The CDR3 runs to 19 residues. Per germline, CDR1 SGHAT and CDR2 FQNNGV. Trimming took 5 bases from V and 7 from J; bases not matched to a gene: 23. CDR3 DNA sequence: TGTGCCAGCAGCCTTAGACCGGGGGTCGGGGCTAGCGGAATGAATGAGCAGTTCTTC. Translation: CASSLRPGVGASGMNEQFF.

This clonotype came up a few times. This sequence joins TRBV5-1 and TRBJ1-2, with 7 bases that match TRBD1. Per the germline V gene, CDR1 is SGHRS and CDR2 is YFSETQ. V shed 4 bases and J 7 bases; nucleotides not matched to a gene: 13. The CDR3 totals 15 residues. Here the CDR3 reads CASSPTGMGLGGYTF. The DNA of the CDR3 is TGCGCCAGCAGCCCGACAGGGATGGGGCTGGGTGGCTACACCTTC.

A few counts support this clonotype. This clone may be a read error of a much larger clone one base away. The chain recombines TRBV12-3 or TRBV12-4 with TRBJ2-7, with D maybe TRBD1 (6 bases). The CDR3 covers 13 residues. The V and J ends lost 3 bases and 2 bases respectively, with 8 bases between them. The CDR3 DNA reads as TGTGCCAGCAGTTTTCGACAGGCCTACGAGCAGTACTTC. This translates into CASSFRQAYEQYF.

The V and J genes are TRBV6-4 and TRBJ2-1, with D unresolved. This CDR3 spans 13 amino acids. CDR1 and CDR2 from the germline V gene are MRHNA and SNTAGT. Between the trimmed V and J ends, which lost 4 bases and 4 bases, there was a span of 8 bases. The CDR3 DNA follows: TGTGCCAGCAGTGCTGACTTTTACAATGAGCAGTTCTTC. This sequence encodes CASSADFYNEQFF.

In its sample, this clonotype was seen a few times. The CDR3 protein is CASSSPDGYGYTF. DNA for the CDR3: TGTGCCAGCAGTTCCCCCGACGGCTATGGCTACACCTTC. The rearrangement joins TRBV6-5 to TRBJ1-2; D is uncertain. The V and J ends lost 4 bases and 4 bases respectively, with 10 bases between them. Germline loops: CDR1 MNHEY, CDR2 SVGAGI. This CDR3 spans 13 amino acids.

This clonotype was picked up many times. This sequence joins TRBV12-3 or TRBV12-4 and TRBJ2-7; a weak D match, TRBD2 (7 bases). This CDR3 is 14 amino acids long. V was cut by 3 bases and J by 3 bases, with 12 bases left in between. The CDR3 loop is CASSLGGGNYEQYF. DNA of the CDR3: TGTGCCAGCAGTTTGGGGGGGGGCAACTACGAGCAGTACTTC.

In its sample, this clonotype was seen many times. V and J are TRBV29-1 and TRBJ2-1, with no clear D. Germline V gives CDR1 SQVTM, CDR2 ANQGSEA. V was clipped by 3 bases and J by 8 bases, with 17 bases between them. The CDR3 spans 14 residues. CDR3 bases: TGCAGCGTTGACTATGCGGCATTGGTAGATGAGCAGTTCTTC. Encoded protein: CSVDYAALVDEQFF.

The chain links TRBV5-1 to TRBJ2-6; D call uncertain. V shed 2 bases and J shed 1 base, with 7 bases lying between them. This CDR3 region has 15 residues. Germline V gene data show CDR1 as SGHRS and CDR2 as YFSETQ. The CDR3 loop reads CASSLVISGANVLTF. In nucleotides, the CDR3 is TGCGCCAGCAGCTTAGTTATTTCTGGGGCCAACGTCCTGACTTTC.

This clonotype was detected only a few times. The chain uses TRBV6-2 or TRBV6-3 and TRBJ2-1, with D possibly matching TRBD2 (5 bases). V was trimmed by 11 bases and J by 0 bases, leaving 14 bases between them. The CDR3 contains 14 residues. Per the germline V gene, CDR1 is MNHEY and CDR2 is SVGEGT. The CDR3 DNA reads TGTGCCGAACAAGGACTCTACTCCTACAATGAGCAGTTCTTC. It yields the protein CAEQGLYSYNEQFF.